A selection of T cell receptor beta chains follows, all from one sample in a study of CD8 T cells in cerebrospinal fluid in Alzheimer's disease. TCRdb re-called the 10x single-cell sequencing reads and shows each CDR3 protein once, DNA omitted. The sample has 950 to 1,500 distinct CDR3 sequences; the top ten hold roughly 9.6%. Sequencing was performed on cerebrospinal fluid. These receptors all come from a human donor in good health. CDR3s include the opening cysteine and the closing phenylalanine or tryptophan. Clone size is not always given. Where it is, it says once, few, many or a class for expanded clones.

j_call,clone_size,v_call,cdr3_aa
TRBJ2-1,medium-sized,TRBV4-1,CASSQSLAGSAYNEQFF
TRBJ2-1,medium-sized,TRBV2,CASSDNALAGKQFF
TRBJ1-5,medium-sized,TRBV6-1,CASCLTGVSNQPQHF
TRBJ2-5,medium-sized,TRBV7-9,CASSLGLAGGQETQYF
TRBJ2-7,large,TRBV9,CASSVGDGSSYEQYF
TRBJ2-3,medium-sized,TRBV6-5,CASSGRDRASTDTQYF
TRBJ2-4,medium-sized,TRBV4-2,CASSQEGSPRNIQYF
TRBJ1-4,-,TRBV6-5,CASSPRTGGVEKLFF
TRBJ2-7,large,TRBV28,CAISGASASYEQYF
TRBJ2-7,medium-sized,TRBV27,CASSLREVGYEQYF
TRBJ2-7,large,TRBV10-3,CAISPQGLEQYF
TRBJ1-1,large,TRBV21-1,CASSKLGDSLNTEAFF
TRBJ1-2,hyperexpanded,TRBV10-2,CASSESNGGTYGYTF
TRBJ2-2,-,TRBV12-3/TRBV12-4,CASSRLGAGELFF
TRBJ2-7,medium-sized,TRBV28,CASNSGGAYRGEQYF
TRBJ2-7,large,TRBV6-5,CASSYSVHFYEQYF
TRBJ2-5,medium-sized,TRBV6-2/TRBV6-3,CASSPRLAIQETQYF
TRBJ2-2,medium-sized,TRBV7-8,CASRLGRVQAGELFF
TRBJ2-1,medium-sized,TRBV7-9,CASSLSQLQDEQFF
TRBJ1-4,medium-sized,TRBV12-3/TRBV12-4,CASEGGPTEKLFF
TRBJ1-1,large,TRBV28,CASSRSRVITEAFF
TRBJ1-6,-,TRBV2,CASSDGGDSPLHF
TRBJ1-2,large,TRBV11-2,CASRDRGRVIDGYTF
TRBJ2-1,large,TRBV6-5,CASRPEGLPRPHYEQFF
TRBJ2-3,large,TRBV11-2,CASSINVGPLAYTQYF
TRBJ2-1,medium-sized,TRBV28,CASSEQGKGEQFF
TRBJ1-2,medium-sized,TRBV28,CASSWQGAGYGYTF
TRBJ1-3,medium-sized,TRBV5-1,CASSLGSSGNTIYF
TRBJ2-3,-,TRBV28,CASSLYGTQYF
TRBJ2-4,medium-sized,TRBV9,CASSTTSGSNIQYF
TRBJ1-2,medium-sized,TRBV29-1,CSVEFDSFIYGYTF
TRBJ1-2,-,TRBV5-1,CASGPYAGAGYGYTF
TRBJ2-3,large,TRBV11-2,CACTAGTGGRTDTQYF